The 8 T cell receptor beta chains presented below share a single source sample, sequenced in a study of T cell responses to AZD1222 COVID-19 vaccine. Measured with immunoSEQ multiplex PCR; TCRdb has only the in-frame clones, and not every one. In the table there are about 92,000 clones, just over 90% of which are singletons. This specimen was peripheral blood, taken on day 0 of AZD1222 vaccination. The receptors here all came from an adult in good health.

The CDR3 region is CASSATTHQETQYF. As DNA, the CDR3 is TGTGCCAGCAGCGCCACCACACACCAAGAGACCCAGTACTTC. This sequence joins TRBV9 and TRBJ2-5; no clear D. This CDR3 is built from 14 residues. V lost 3 bases and J 0 bases, leaving 9 bases between the germline ends. Germline V gives CDR1 SGDLS, CDR2 YYNGEE.

The chain has TRBV19 and TRBJ1-5; D gene unclear. Germline lookup yields CDR1 LNHDA and CDR2 SQIVND (reference sequence). The CDR3 consists of 12 residues. V was pared by 6 bases and J by 4 bases, with 7 bases between. The CDR3 region is CASSDKNQPQHF. The CDR3 DNA follows: TGTGCCAGTAGCGATAAGAATCAGCCCCAGCATTTT. Full variable domain (outside the CDR3, taken from reference TRBV19 and TRBJ1-5): DGGITQSPKYLFRKEGQNVTLSCEQNLNHDAMYWYRQDPGQGLRLIYYSQIVNDFQKGDIAEGYSVSREKKESFPLTVTSAQKNPTAFYLCASSDKNQPQHFGDGTRLSIL.

The V gene is TRBV7-2, the J gene TRBJ2-3; TRBD2 might be the D (5 bases). This CDR3 contains 14 residues. With 2 bases removed from V and 2 bases from J, the gap between germline ends came to 8 bases. Germline V gives CDR1 SGHTA, CDR2 FQGNSA. The CDR3: CASSLTRATDTQYF. CDR3 nucleotides: TGTGCCAGCAGCTTAACGCGGGCCACAGATACGCAGTATTTT.

V is TRBV27 and J is TRBJ1-5, with D tentatively TRBD1 (5 bases). Germline CDR1 is MNHEY and CDR2 is SMNVEV (reference sequence). V was clipped by 4 bases and J by 0 bases, with 7 bases between them. The CDR3 extends over 14 amino acids. CDR3 DNA: TGTGCCAGCAGTTGGGGCGGTAGCAATCAGCCCCAGCATTTT. As protein: CASSWGGSNQPQHF.

This chain connects TRBV12-5 to TRBJ2-1; D unclear. Germline V CDR1 and CDR2: LGHNT, FRNRAP. The V and J ends lost 2 bases and 0 bases respectively, with 14 bases between them. This CDR3 has 17 amino acids. The CDR3 DNA is TGTGCTAGTGGTTTGCTTCTAACGAGGAGCTCCTACAATGAGCAGTTCTTC. It codes for CASGLLLTRSSYNEQFF.

The CDR3: CASSYTASYEQYF. The CDR3 DNA reads as TGTGCCAGCAGTTACACGGCCTCCTACGAGCAGTACTTC. V is TRBV6-5 and J is TRBJ2-7; D is ambiguous. Trimming left V 2 bases short and J 0 bases short, with 5 bases between. The CDR3 covers 13 residues. CDR1 MNHEY and CDR2 SVGAGI come from the germline V gene.

This clone was observed a few times. This chain connects TRBV29-1 to TRBJ2-3; tentative D call: TRBD2 (6 bases). The CDR3 totals 13 residues. Germline CDR1 reads SQVTM; CDR2 reads ANQGSEA. V lost 7 bases and J 2 bases, leaving 13 bases between the germline ends. The chain's CDR3 is CSASGTYTDTQYF. The CDR3 DNA follows: TGCAGCGCTTCCGGGACTTACACAGATACGCAGTATTTT.

The rearrangement uses TRBV7-2 and TRBJ2-7; TRBD2 agrees at 9 bases. J was trimmed by 4 bases and V by 3 bases; bases with no gene match: 10. This CDR3 region has 16 residues. Germline V gene data show CDR1 as SGHTA and CDR2 as FQGNSA. The CDR3 is CASSLSSRRGGYEQYF. CDR3 nucleotide sequence: TGTGCCAGCAGCTTGTCATCGAGGCGGGGGGGATACGAGCAGTACTTC.